Here is one T cell receptor beta chain with its context. This specimen comes from a study of T-cell reconstitution after alpha-beta-depleted transplantation in children. Germline V gives CDR1 SEHNR, CDR2 FQNEAQ (reference sequence). The V end lost 3 bases, the J end lost 6 bases, and 14 bases lay between the germline ends. The CDR3 is made up of 15 amino acids. Preparing the TCRbeta library involved the use of unique molecular identifiers. In TCRdb, the PCR reads were re-called with MiXCR into one record per CDR3 protein. The sample lists around 530,000 distinct CDR3 sequences; 32% were seen once. The chain has TRBV7-9 and TRBJ1-4; TRBD1 might be the D (6 bases). The material sequenced was PBMCs from the stem cell graft donor, taken from the stem cell graft. The clonotype originates from a human donor who donated a stem cell graft to a child with aplastic anemia. The CDR3 nucleotides read TGTGCCAGCAGCTTCGTACAGGGTAGCGATGAAAAACTGTTTTTT. Amino acids: CASSFVQGSDEKLFF.